This TCR beta chain comes out of a study of blood T cell repertoires in COVID-19 (dated by TCRdb to between 2020 and 2021). With respect to the entire study: Collaborator samples came from the United States, Italy and Spain and covered acute and convalescent phases of COVID-19. The prospective study material was composed of cDNA or gDNA derived from T cells, B-cell-depleted T cells, or PBMCs. The dataset comprised deeply sampled blood TCRbeta repertoires from subjects exposed to, actively infected with, or recovered from COVID-19. The repertoires were released in a freely available public database meant as a resource for research on the immune response to SARS-CoV-2. Samples came from the ongoing ImmuneRACE study (first 160 participants) plus 1,254 subjects from 6 global collaborators. A de-identified subject ID, COVID-19 status, age in years and sex were almost always included in the sample metadata. HLA class I and class II types, where available, came from metadata supplied by the sample provider rather than from assay-based typing.

CDR3 length: 13 amino acids, cysteine to phenylalanine. The CDR3 DNA has 39 bases and is translated from base 1. CDR1 and CDR2 are read off the germline V gene as SQVTM and ANQGSEA. TCRbeta CDR3 regions were amplified from genomic DNA by means of the immunoSEQ Assay, a bias-controlled multiplex PCR. Under the source paper's analysis protocol: The number of nucleated cells in each sample was estimated by amplification of reference gene primers within the assay. Sequence reads were collapsed and filtered to measure the absolute abundance of every unique TCRbeta CDR3 rearrangement. For each sample, productive Simpson clonality was calculated as the square root of Simpson's diversity index across productive rearrangements. The clones in this table, taken by TCRdb from immuneACCESS, are in-frame only. Not every clone is retained; where verified, under half of the shortfall comes from an unresolved V gene, and the cause of the rest is unknown. V, J and clone size were drawn from that table, and D and trimming were deduced from the DNA. This sample has about 130,000 clones in its table, and 70% to 85% of those were observed once. The biggest ten clones account for roughly 9.2% of the sample.

A note on this clone: The specificity of this receptor is unknown. One end of the junction fails to match germline, which may point to a read error.

Participants in the prospective study were enrolled through a virtual design, were aged 18 to 89 years, and lived in 24 United States geographic areas. In the prospective study, participants were assigned to cohorts based on the clinical history participants reported in a screening survey and a study questionnaire. ImmuneRACE Cohort 3 recovered participants were defined by two consecutive negative NP/OP PCR tests, healthcare professional clearance, or symptom resolution. In the prospective study, mobile phlebotomists collected whole blood, serum and a nasopharyngeal or oropharyngeal swab from each participant. Additional blood draws and questionnaires over an approximately two-month period could optionally be provided by prospective study participants. Prospective study blood samples were shipped either frozen or at room temperature before DNA extraction. Overall study outcomes, separate from this receptor: The amount of clinical and demographic metadata varied by source and participant and was provided uncurated.

The rearranged segments are TRBV29-1 and TRBJ2-5; TRBD2 is a weak D gene call, 7 bases matching. Sequenced sample: PBMCs or T cells enriched from blood (not recorded which). The clonotype was recovered from a man aged 50-60 years who had recovered from COVID-19. The bases read TGCAGCTTTGAGGGAGGGGGCCAAGAGACCCAGTACTTC. Its protein product is CSFEGGGQETQYF.